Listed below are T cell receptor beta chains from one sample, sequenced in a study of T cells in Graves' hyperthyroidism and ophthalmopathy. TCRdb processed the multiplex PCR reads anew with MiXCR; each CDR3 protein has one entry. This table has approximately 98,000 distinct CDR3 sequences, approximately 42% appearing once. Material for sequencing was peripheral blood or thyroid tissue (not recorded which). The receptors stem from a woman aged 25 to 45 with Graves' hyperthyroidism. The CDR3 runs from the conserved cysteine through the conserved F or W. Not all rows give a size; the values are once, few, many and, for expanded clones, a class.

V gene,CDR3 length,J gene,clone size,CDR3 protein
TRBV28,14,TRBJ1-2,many,CASSPAGTQYGYTF
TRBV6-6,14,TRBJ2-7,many,CASTQGLGVSEQYF
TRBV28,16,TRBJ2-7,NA,CASSLVAGGPWYEQYF
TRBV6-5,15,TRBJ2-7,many,CASSYSKGRGYEQYF
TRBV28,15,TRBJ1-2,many,CASTPGWTGGGGYTF
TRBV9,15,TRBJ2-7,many,CASSVGTSDSYEQYF
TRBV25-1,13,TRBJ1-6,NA,CASRDRGNSPLHF
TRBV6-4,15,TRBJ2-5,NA,CASSHTGGIAETQYF
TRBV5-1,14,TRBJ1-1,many,CASSVIRGDTEAFF
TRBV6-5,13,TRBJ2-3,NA,CASWGINTDTQYF
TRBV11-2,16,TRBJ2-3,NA,CASSLGRPAGADTQYF
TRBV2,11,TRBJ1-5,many,CASGVGQPQHF
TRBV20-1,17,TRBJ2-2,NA,CSASRTSGRTRAGELFF
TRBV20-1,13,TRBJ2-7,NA,CSSKGGQTYEQYF
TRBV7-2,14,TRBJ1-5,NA,CASRSQGSNQPQHF
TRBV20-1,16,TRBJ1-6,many,CSARDRGVPGNSPLHF
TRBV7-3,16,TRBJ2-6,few,CASSLRGGTGANVLTF
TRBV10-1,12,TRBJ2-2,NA,CASKLAEGELFF
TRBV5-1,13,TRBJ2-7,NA,CASSPGSGYEQYF
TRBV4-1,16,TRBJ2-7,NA,CASSQGRLAGGGELYF
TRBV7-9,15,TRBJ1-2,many,CASSLGQSTIYGYTF
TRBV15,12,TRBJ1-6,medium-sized,CATAGVNSPLHF
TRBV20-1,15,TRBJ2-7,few,CSARDRDRVAYEQYF
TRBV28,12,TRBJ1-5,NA,CASSLAGQPQHF
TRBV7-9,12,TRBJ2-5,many,CASSLGTYGKYF
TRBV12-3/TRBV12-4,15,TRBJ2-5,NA,CASSMDGREWETQYF
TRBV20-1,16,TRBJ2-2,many,CSAKRAGTSNTGELFF